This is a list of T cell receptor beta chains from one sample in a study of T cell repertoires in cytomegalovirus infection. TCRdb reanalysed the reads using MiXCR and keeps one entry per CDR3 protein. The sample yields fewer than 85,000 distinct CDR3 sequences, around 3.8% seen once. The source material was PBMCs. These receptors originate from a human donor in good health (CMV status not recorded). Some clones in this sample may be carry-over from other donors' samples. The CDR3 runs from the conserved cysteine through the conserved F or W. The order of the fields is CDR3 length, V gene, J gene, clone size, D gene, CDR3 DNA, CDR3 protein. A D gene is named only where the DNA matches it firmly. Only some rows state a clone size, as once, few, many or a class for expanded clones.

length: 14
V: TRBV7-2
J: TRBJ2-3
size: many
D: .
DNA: TGTGCCAGCAGCGAAGATGACGGCACAGATACGCAGTATTTT
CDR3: CASSEDDGTDTQYF

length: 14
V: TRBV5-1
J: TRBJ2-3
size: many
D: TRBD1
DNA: TGCGCCAGCAGTCAGGGGGCAATTGCAGATACGCAGTATTTT
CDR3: CASSQGAIADTQYF

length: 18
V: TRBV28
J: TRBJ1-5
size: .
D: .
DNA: TGTGCCAGCAGTTTAGGCCTAGGCTTTGGTGGGAGCAATCAGCCCCAGCATTTT
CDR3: CASSLGLGFGGSNQPQHF

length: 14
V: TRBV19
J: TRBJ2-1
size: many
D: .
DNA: TGTGCCAGTAGTATCCGAGTTTCCGTCAATGAGCAGTTCTTC
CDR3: CASSIRVSVNEQFF

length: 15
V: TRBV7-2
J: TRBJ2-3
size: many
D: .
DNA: TGTGCCAGCAGCCCCGACGGGAGACGGCGAGATACGCAGTATTTT
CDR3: CASSPDGRRRDTQYF

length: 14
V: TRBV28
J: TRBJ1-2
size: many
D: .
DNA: TGTGCCAGCAGTTTAAAGGAGGACAGATATGGCTACACCTTC
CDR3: CASSLKEDRYGYTF

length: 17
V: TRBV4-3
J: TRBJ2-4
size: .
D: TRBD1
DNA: TGCGCCAGCAGCCAAAGAGGGGGCGCCCTAGCCAAAAACATTCAGTACTTC
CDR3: CASSQRGGALAKNIQYF

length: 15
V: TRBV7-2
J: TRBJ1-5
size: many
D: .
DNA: TGTGCCAGCAGCTTAGCGCGAGGGGGGAATCAGCCCCAGCATTTT
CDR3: CASSLARGGNQPQHF

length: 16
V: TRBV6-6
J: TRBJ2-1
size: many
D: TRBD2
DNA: TGTGCCAGCAGTTACGGGCTAGCGGGAGGGCAGAATGAGCAGTTCTTC
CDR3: CASSYGLAGGQNEQFF

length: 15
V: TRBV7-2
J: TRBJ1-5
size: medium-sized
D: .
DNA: TGTGCCAGCAGCTTGCAAAGTAATAGCAATCAGCCCCAGCATTTT
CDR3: CASSLQSNSNQPQHF

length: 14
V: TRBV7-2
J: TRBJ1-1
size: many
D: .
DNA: TGTGCCAGCAGCTCACAGGGTAACTCTGCCGAAGCTTTCTTT
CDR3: CASSSQGNSAEAFF

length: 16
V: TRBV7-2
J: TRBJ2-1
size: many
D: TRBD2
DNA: TGTGCCAGCAGCTTACAAAGCGGGAGGCGAGTCGATGAGCAGTTCTTC
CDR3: CASSLQSGRRVDEQFF

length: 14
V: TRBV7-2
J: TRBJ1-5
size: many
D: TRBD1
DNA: TGTGCCAGCAGCATTGGGACAGGGGTTCAGCCCCAGCATTTT
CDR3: CASSIGTGVQPQHF

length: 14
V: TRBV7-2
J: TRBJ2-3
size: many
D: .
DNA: TGTGCCAGCAGCTCGCCACTAGTTACAGATACGCAGTATTTT
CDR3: CASSSPLVTDTQYF

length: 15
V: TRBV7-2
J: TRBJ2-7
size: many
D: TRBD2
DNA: TGTGCCAGCAGCTTAGTACTAGCGGGAGATTACGAGCAGTACTTC
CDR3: CASSLVLAGDYEQYF

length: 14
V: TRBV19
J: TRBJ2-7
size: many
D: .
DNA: TGTGCCAGTAGTATAGAAGGAGGCTCCTACGAGCAGTACTTC
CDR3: CASSIEGGSYEQYF

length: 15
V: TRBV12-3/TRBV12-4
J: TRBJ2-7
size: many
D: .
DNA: TGTGCCAGCAGTTTAGGGGGGACACTGCACTACGAGCAGTACTTC
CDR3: CASSLGGTLHYEQYF

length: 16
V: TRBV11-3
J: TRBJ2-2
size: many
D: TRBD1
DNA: TGTGCCAGCAGCACCAGGGGGCATTCGAACACCGGGGAGCTGTTTTTT
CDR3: CASSTRGHSNTGELFF

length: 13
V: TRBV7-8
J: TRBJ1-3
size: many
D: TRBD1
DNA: TGTGCCAGCAGCTTAGGGGACAGGGGCACCATATATTTT
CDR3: CASSLGDRGTIYF

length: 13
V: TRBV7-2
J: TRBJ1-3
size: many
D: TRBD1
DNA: TGTGCCAGCAGCCCCCAGGGGGGTGACACCATATATTTT
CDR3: CASSPQGGDTIYF

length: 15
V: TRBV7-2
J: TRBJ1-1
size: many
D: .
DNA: TGTGCCAGCAGCCCTCGACAGCGGGCGAACACTGAAGCTTTCTTT
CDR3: CASSPRQRANTEAFF

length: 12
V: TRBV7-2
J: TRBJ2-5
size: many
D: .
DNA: TGTGCCAGCAGCCGACAGAGAGAGACCCAGTACTTC
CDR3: CASSRQRETQYF

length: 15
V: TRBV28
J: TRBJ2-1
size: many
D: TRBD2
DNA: TGTGCCAGCAGTTTACCAGCGGGAACCTACAATGAGCAGTTCTTC
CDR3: CASSLPAGTYNEQFF

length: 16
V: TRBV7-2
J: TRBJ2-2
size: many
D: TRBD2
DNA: TGTGCCAGCAGCTTAATTCCTAGCGGGGGGGCCGGGGAGCTGTTTTTT
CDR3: CASSLIPSGGAGELFF

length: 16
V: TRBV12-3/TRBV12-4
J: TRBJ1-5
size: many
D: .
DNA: TGTGCCAGCAGTAGCCGTCCTAACAGGGTGAATCAGCCCCAGCATTTT
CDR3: CASSSRPNRVNQPQHF

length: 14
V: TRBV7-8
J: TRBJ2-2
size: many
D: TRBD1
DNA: TGTGCCAGCAGCGTCGGGACAGAAACCGGGGAGCTGTTTTTT
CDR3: CASSVGTETGELFF

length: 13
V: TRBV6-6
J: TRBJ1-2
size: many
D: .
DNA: TGTGCCAGCAGTTTAGACGGAATCTATGGCTACACCTTC
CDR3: CASSLDGIYGYTF

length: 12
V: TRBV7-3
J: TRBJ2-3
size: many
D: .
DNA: TGTGCCAGCAGCAAGGGGGCAGATACGCAGTATTTT
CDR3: CASSKGADTQYF

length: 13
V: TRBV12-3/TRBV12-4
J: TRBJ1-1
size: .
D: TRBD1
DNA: TGTGCCAGCAGTTTGGGGACAGTGACTGAAGCTTTCTTT
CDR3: CASSLGTVTEAFF

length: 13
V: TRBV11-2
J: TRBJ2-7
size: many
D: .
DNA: TGTGCCAGCACCCGGACGGATTCCTACGAGCAGTACTTC
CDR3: CASTRTDSYEQYF

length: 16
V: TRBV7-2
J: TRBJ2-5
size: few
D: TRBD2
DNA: TGTGCCAGCAGCCCCCGACTAGCGGGCGGGGGGGAGACCCAGTACTTC
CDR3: CASSPRLAGGGETQYF

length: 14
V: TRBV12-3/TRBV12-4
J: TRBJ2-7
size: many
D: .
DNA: TGTGCCAGCAGTTCAACCTCCGGGGCCTACGAGCAGTACTTC
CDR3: CASSSTSGAYEQYF

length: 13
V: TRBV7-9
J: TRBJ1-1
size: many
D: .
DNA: TGTGCCAGCAGCTTAGTGGCGAACACTGAAGCTTTCTTT
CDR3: CASSLVANTEAFF

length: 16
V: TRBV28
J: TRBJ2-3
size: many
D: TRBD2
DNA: TGTGCCAGCAGTGGCTTAGCGGGAGGGGGCACAGATACGCAGTATTTT
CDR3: CASSGLAGGGTDTQYF

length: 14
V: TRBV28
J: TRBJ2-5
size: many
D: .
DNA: TGTGCCAGCAGTTCGCCAGGGGAGGTAGAGACCCAGTACTTC
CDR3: CASSSPGEVETQYF

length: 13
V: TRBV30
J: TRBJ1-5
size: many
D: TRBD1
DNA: TGTGCCTGGAGTGAGACAGGGAACCAGCCCCAGCATTTT
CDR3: CAWSETGNQPQHF

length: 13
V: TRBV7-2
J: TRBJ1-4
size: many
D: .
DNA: TGTGCCAGCAGCTCGGGACAAGGCGAAAAACTGTTTTTT
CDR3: CASSSGQGEKLFF

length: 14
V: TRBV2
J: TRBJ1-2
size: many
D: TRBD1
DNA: TGTGCCAGCAGCGAAATAGGACAGGTCTATGGCTACACCTTC
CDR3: CASSEIGQVYGYTF

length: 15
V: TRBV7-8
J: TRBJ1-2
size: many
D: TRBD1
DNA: TGTGCCAGCAGCTTAGAGCCACAGGGGGACTATGGCTACACCTTC
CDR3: CASSLEPQGDYGYTF

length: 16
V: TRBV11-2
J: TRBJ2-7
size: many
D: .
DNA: TGTGCCAGCAGCCGTGGAGGGTCAGGGAGTACCTACGAGCAGTACTTC
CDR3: CASSRGGSGSTYEQYF

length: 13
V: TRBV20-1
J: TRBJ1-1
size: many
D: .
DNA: TGCAGTGCTAGACACAGCCTGAACACTGAAGCTTTCTTT
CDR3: CSARHSLNTEAFF

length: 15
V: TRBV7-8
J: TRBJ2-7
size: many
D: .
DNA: TGTGCCAGCAGCGACGAGAGGGGTAGAGCCTACGAGCAGTACTTC
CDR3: CASSDERGRAYEQYF